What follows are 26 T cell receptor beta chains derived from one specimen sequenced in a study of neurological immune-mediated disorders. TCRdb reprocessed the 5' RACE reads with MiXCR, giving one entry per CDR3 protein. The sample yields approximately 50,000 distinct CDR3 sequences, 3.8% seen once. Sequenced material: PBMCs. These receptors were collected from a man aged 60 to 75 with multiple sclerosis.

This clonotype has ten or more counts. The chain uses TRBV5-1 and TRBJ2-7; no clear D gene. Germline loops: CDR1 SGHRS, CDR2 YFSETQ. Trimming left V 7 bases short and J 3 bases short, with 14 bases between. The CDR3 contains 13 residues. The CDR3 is CASQLGTYYEQYF. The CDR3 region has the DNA TGCGCCAGCCAGTTGGGCACCTACTACGAGCAGTACTTC.

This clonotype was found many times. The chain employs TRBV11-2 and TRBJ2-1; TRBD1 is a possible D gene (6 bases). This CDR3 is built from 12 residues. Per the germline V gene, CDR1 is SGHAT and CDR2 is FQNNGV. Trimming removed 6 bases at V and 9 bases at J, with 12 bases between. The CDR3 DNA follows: TGTGCCAGCAGACTTGGACAGACTGAGCAGTTCTTC. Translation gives CASRLGQTEQFF.

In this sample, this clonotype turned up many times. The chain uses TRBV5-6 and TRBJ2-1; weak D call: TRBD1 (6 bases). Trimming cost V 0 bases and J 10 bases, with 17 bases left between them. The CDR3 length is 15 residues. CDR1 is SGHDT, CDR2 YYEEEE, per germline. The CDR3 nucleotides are TGTGCCAGCAGCTTGGGTTACAGGGTCCAGGGGGAGCAGTTCTTC. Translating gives CASSLGYRVQGEQFF.

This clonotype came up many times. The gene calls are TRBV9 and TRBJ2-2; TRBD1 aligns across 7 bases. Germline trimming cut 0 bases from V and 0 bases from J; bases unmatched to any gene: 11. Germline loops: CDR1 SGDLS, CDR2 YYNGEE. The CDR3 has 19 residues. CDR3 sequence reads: CASSVVSGRGQTNTGELFF. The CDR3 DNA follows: TGTGCCAGCAGCGTAGTATCGGGCCGGGGACAGACGAACACCGGGGAGCTGTTTTTT.

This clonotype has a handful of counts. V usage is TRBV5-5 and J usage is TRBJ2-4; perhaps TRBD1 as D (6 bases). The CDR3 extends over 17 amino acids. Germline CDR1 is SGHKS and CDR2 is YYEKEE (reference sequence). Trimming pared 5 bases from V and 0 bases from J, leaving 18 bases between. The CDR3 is CASRLGATRLAKNIQYF. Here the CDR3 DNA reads TGTGCCAGCAGGCTGGGGGCCACCCGACTAGCCAAAAACATTCAGTACTTC.

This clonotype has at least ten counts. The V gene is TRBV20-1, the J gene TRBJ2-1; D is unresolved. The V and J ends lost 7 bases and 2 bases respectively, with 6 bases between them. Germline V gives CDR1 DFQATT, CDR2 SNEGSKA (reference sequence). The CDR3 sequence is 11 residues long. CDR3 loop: CSGNPYNEQFF. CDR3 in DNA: TGCAGTGGGAACCCCTACAATGAGCAGTTCTTC.

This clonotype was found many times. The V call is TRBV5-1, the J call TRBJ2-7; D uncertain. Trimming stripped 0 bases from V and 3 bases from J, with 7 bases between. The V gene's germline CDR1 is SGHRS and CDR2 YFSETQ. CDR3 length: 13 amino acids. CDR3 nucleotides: TGCGCCAGCAGCTTGGTGGGCAACTACGAGCAGTACTTC. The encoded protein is CASSLVGNYEQYF.

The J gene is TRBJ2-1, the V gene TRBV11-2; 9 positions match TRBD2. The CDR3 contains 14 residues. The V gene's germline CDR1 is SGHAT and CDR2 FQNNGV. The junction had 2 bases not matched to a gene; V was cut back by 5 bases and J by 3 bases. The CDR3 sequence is CASSTREGYNEQFF. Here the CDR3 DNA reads TGTGCCAGCAGCACGCGGGAGGGCTACAATGAGCAGTTCTTC.

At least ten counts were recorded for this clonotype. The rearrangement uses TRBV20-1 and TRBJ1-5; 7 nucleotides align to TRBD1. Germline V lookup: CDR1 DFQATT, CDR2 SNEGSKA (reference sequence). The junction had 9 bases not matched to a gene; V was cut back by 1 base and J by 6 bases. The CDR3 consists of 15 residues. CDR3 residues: CSARVVQGIGQPQHF. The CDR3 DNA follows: TGCAGTGCTAGAGTAGTACAGGGGATTGGTCAGCCCCAGCATTTT.

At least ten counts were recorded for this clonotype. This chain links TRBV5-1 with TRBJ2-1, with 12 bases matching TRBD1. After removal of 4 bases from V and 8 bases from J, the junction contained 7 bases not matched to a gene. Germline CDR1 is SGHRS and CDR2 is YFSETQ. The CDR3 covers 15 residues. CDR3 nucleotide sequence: TGCGCCAGCAGCCCCCGGGGACAGGGGGCCCATGAGCAGTTCTTC. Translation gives CASSPRGQGAHEQFF.

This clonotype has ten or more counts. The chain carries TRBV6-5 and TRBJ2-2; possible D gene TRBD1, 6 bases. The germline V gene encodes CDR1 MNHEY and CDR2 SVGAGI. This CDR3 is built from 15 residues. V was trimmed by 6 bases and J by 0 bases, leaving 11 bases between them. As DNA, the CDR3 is TGTGCCAGCAGAGGGGGACGGACGAACACCGGGGAGCTGTTTTTT. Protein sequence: CASRGGRTNTGELFF.

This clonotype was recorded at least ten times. This CDR3 reads CSVQDRGHQRETGELFF. Here the CDR3 DNA reads TGCAGCGTTCAGGACAGGGGCCACCAGCGAGAGACCGGGGAGCTGTTTTTT. The chain combines TRBV29-1 with TRBJ2-2; 9 nucleotides align to TRBD1. CDR3 length equals 17 residues. Per the germline V gene, CDR1 is SQVTM and CDR2 is ANQGSEA. The V gene end was trimmed by 5 bases and the J gene end by 5 bases; junction bases not matched to a gene: 15.

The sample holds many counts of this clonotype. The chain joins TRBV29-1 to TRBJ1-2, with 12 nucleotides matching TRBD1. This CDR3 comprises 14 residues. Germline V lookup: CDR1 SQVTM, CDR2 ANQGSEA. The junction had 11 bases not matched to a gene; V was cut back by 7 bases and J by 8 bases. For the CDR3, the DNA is TGCAGCGCTGGGACAGGGGGCGAATTGGGAGGCTACACCTTC. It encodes CSAGTGGELGGYTF.

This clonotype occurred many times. The CDR3 loop is CASSYTEYNEQFF. The CDR3 region has the DNA TGCGCCAGCAGCTATACCGAGTACAATGAGCAGTTCTTC. The chain employs TRBV5-1 and TRBJ2-1, with D hard to call. From germline, CDR1 is SGHRS and CDR2 YFSETQ. The V gene lost 3 bases and the J gene lost 4 bases, with 8 bases spanning the gap. This CDR3 has 13 amino acids.

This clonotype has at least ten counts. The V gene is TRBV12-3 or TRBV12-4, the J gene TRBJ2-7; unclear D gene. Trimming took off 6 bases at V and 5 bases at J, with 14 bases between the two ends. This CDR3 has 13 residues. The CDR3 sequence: CASSPHYFHEQYF. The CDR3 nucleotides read TGTGCCAGCAGCCCTCACTATTTCCACGAGCAGTACTTC.

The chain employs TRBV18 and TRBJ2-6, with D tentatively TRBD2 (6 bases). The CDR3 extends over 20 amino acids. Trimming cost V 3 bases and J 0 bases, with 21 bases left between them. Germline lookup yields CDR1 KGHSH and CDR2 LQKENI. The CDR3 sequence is CASSPSGRDLKSSGANVLTF. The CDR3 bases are TGTGCCAGCTCACCGTCGGGGCGGGACTTGAAATCCTCTGGGGCCAACGTCCTGACTTTC.

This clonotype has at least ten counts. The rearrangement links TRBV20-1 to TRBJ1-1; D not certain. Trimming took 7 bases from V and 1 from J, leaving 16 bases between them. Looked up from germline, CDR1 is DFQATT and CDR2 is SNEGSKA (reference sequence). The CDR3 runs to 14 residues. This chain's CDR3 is CSVTRRAANTEAFF. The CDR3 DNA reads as TGCAGTGTCACCCGGCGGGCGGCGAACACTGAAGCTTTCTTT.

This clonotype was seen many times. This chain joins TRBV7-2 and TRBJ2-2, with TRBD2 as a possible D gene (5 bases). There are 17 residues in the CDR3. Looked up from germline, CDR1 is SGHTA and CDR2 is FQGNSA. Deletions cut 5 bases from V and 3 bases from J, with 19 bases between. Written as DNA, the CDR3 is TGTGCCAGCAGCGGGCTTCGAGGGAGAATCGACACCGGGGAGCTGTTTTTT. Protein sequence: CASSGLRGRIDTGELFF.

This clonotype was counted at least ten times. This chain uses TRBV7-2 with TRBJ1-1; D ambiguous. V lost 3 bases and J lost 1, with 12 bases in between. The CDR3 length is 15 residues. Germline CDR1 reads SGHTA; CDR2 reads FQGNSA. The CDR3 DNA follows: TGTGCCAGCAGCTTGTATGTCCTGCGGAACACTGAAGCTTTCTTT. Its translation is CASSLYVLRNTEAFF.

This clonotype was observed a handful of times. The CDR3: CASSQGAAAGNTIYF. Written as DNA, the CDR3 is TGTGCCAGCAGCCAAGGTGCAGCGGCCGGAAACACCATATATTTT. The chain is built from TRBV3-1 and TRBJ1-3; no definite D call. The germline V and J ends were trimmed by 1 base and 4 bases, with 11 bases remaining between them. This CDR3 has 15 residues. Germline CDR1 LGHDT, CDR2 YNNKEL (reference sequence). The whole variable domain, remainder taken from reference TRBV3-1 and TRBJ1-3, is DTAVSQTPKYLVTQMGNDKSIKCEQNLGHDTMYWYKQDSKKFLKIMFSYNNKELIINETVPNRFSPKSPDKAHLNLHINSLELGDSAVYFCASSQGAAAGNTIYFGEGSWLTVV.

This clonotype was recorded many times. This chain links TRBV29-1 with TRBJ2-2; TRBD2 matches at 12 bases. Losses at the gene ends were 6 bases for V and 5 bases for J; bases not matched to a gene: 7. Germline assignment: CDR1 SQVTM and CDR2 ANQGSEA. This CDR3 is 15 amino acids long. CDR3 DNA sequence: TGCAGCGTAACGACTAGCGGGAGAAGTACCGGGGAGCTGTTTTTT. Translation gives CSVTTSGRSTGELFF.

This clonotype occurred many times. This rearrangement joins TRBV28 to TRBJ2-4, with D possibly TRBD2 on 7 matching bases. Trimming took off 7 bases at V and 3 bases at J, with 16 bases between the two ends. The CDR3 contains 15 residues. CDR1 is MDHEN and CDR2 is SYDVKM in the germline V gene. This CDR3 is CASIPSGGVKNIQYF. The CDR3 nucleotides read TGTGCCAGCATCCCCTCGGGGGGCGTCAAAAACATTCAGTACTTC.

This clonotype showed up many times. CDR3 region: CSASPSPYGGLNEQFF. The CDR3 nucleotides are TGCAGTGCTAGCCCCTCTCCCTACGGGGGGCTCAATGAGCAGTTCTTC. J is TRBJ2-1 and V is TRBV20-1, with D possibly TRBD2 on 7 matching bases. The CDR3 spans 16 residues. Germline-derived CDR1 and CDR2 are DFQATT and SNEGSKA (reference sequence). Trimming removed 3 bases at V and 6 bases at J, with 21 bases between.

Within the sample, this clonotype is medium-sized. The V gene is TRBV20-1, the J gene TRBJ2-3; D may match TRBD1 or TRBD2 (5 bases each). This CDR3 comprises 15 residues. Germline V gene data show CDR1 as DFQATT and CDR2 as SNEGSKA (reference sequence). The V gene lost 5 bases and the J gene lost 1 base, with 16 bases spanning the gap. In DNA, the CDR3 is TGCAGTGCTGAAAGTTTACTAGGGGGCACAGATACGCAGTATTTT. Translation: CSAESLLGGTDTQYF.

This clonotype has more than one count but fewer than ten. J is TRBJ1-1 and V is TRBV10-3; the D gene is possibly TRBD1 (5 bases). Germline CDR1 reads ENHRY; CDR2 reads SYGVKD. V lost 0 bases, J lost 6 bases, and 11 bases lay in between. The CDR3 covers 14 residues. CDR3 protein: CAISESGGGAEAFF. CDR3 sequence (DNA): TGTGCCATCAGTGAGTCCGGGGGTGGGGCTGAAGCTTTCTTT.

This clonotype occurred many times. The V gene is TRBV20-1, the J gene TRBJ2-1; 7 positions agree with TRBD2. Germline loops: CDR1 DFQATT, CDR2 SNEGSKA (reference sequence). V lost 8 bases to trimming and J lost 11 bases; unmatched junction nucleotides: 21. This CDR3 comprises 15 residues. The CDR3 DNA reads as TGCAGTTCCAATGGTGGGGGGACTAATACAATGAAGCAGTTCTTC. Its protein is CSSNGGGTNTMKQFF.